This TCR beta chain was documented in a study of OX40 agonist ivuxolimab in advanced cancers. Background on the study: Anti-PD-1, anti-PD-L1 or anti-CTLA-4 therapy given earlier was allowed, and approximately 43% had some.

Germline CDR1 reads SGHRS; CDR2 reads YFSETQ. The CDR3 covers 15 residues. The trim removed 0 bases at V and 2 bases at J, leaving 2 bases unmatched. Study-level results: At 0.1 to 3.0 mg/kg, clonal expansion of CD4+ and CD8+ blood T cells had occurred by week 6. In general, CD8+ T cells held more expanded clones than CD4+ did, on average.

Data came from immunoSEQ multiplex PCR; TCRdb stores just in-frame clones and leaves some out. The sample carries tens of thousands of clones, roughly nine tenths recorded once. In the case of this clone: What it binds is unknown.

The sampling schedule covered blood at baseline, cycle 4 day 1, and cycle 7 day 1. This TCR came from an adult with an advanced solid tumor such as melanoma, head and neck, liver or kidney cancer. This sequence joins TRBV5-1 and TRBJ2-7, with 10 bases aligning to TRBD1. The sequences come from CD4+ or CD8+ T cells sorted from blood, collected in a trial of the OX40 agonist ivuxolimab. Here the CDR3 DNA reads TGCGCCAGCAGCTTGGGACAGGGGGCCGCCTACGAGCAGTACTTC. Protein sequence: CASSLGQGAAYEQYF.